Listed below are T cell receptor beta chains from one sample, sequenced in a study of a mutant IDH1 vaccine in newly diagnosed glioma. Antigens for these TCRs are unknown. Using immunoSEQ multiplex PCR, the repertoire was profiled, and TCRdb retains in-frame clones only, with some absent. The table shows some 60,000 clones, with over 80% occurring only once. The source material was PBMCs, sampled from a glioma patient whose treatment included an IDH1 peptide vaccine. These receptor sequences come from a woman between 50 and 59 years old with glioma. Both conserved end residues are part of each CDR3. D genes are given only for firm matches. A row's size may be missing; if present it is once, few, many or a size class.

J,V,D,size,length,CDR3,DNA
TRBJ1-1,TRBV6-5,NA,NA,14,CASSFNGADTEAFF,TGTGCCAGCAGTTTTAATGGGGCTGACACTGAAGCTTTCTTT
TRBJ1-3,TRBV19,NA,medium-sized,13,CASSMDSGNTIYF,TGTGCCAGTAGTATGGACTCTGGAAACACCATATATTTT
TRBJ1-1,TRBV7-9,NA,few,13,CASSSAMTGEAFF,TGTGCCAGCAGCTCCGCCATGACGGGGGAAGCTTTCTTT
TRBJ1-2,TRBV27,NA,NA,14,CASRGVWDYYGYTF,TGTGCCAGCAGGGGCGTTTGGGACTACTATGGCTACACCTTC
TRBJ1-1,TRBV5-4,NA,NA,13,CASSKTANTEAFF,TGTGCCAGCAGTAAGACAGCGAACACTGAAGCTTTCTTT
TRBJ1-2,TRBV2,NA,NA,11,CASSGQVQVTF,TGTGCCAGCAGTGGACAGGTTCAAGTCACCTTC
TRBJ1-6,TRBV5-5,NA,NA,15,CASSLAQGIGSPLHF,TGTGCCAGCAGCTTGGCGCAGGGGATCGGTTCACCCCTCCACTTT
TRBJ1-2,TRBV5-4,NA,NA,15,CASSLAGRLDYGYTF,TGTGCCAGCAGCTTGGCAGGGCGACTGGACTATGGCTACACCTTC
TRBJ1-3,TRBV10-1,NA,NA,13,CAGTGLILDTIYF,TGCGCCGGAACCGGGTTGATTCTGGACACCATATATTTT
TRBJ1-1,TRBV15,NA,NA,14,CATSRDRRNTEAFF,TGTGCCACCAGCAGAGATCGACGGAACACTGAAGCTTTCTTT
TRBJ1-2,TRBV13,NA,NA,18,CASSLGEGRGESFYGYTF,TGTGCCAGCAGCTTAGGGGAAGGTAGGGGGGAAAGCTTCTATGGCTACACCTTC
TRBJ1-2,TRBV4-1,TRBD1,NA,14,CASSQDPGGYGYTF,TGCGCCAGCAGCCAAGATCCAGGGGGCTATGGCTACACCTTC
TRBJ2-7,TRBV28,NA,NA,14,CASSFRSGSYEQYF,TGTGCCAGCAGTTTCCGAAGCGGCTCGTACGAGCAGTACTTC
TRBJ2-3,TRBV29-1,TRBD1,NA,14,CSVVTGRFTDTQYF,TGCAGCGTGGTGACAGGGAGATTCACAGATACGCAGTATTTT
TRBJ1-1,TRBV7-2,NA,NA,13,CASSLLANAEAFF,TGTGCCAGCAGCTTACTGGCGAACGCTGAAGCTTTCTTT
TRBJ2-7,TRBV7-9,NA,NA,14,CASSPKEGHYEQYF,TGTGCCAGCAGCCCTAAGGAGGGTCACTACGAGCAGTACTTC
TRBJ1-2,TRBV5-1,TRBD1,NA,14,CASSSGQGNYGYTF,TGCGCCAGCAGCTCGGGACAGGGGAACTATGGCTACACCTTC
TRBJ2-7,TRBV5-1,TRBD1,once,14,CASSLGDSSYEQYF,TGCGCCAGCAGCTTGGGGGACAGCTCCTACGAGCAGTACTTC
TRBJ1-5,TRBV12-5,NA,NA,14,CASGAGQANQPQHF,TGTGCTAGCGGAGCCGGGCAGGCTAATCAGCCCCAGCATTTT
TRBJ2-4,TRBV19,TRBD1,NA,16,CASSTFTGVAKNIQYF,TGTGCCAGTAGTACATTCACAGGGGTAGCCAAAAACATTCAGTACTTC
TRBJ2-3,TRBV9,NA,once,17,CASSVTSPGLGSDTQYF,TGTGCCAGCAGCGTAACGTCCCCGGGACTCGGCTCAGATACGCAGTATTTT
TRBJ1-3,TRBV7-2,NA,NA,16,CASSLAPTDSGNTIYF,TGTGCCAGCAGCTTAGCGCCGACAGACTCTGGAAACACCATATATTTT
TRBJ1-4,TRBV10-3,NA,NA,13,CATAGSTNEKLFF,TGTGCCACCGCGGGCTCCACTAATGAAAAACTGTTTTTT
TRBJ1-5,TRBV30,NA,NA,13,CAWSEHSTQPQHF,TGTGCCTGGAGTGAACACAGCACTCAGCCCCAGCATTTT
TRBJ2-3,TRBV10-3,NA,NA,12,CAISERSDTQYF,TGTGCCATCAGTGAGAGGTCAGATACGCAGTATTTT
TRBJ1-2,TRBV10-3,NA,NA,14,CAISSGAIGDGYTF,TGTGCCATCAGTTCAGGGGCGATTGGGGATGGCTACACCTTC
TRBJ2-2,TRBV6-1,TRBD2,NA,15,CASSRAGAGTGELFF,TGTGCCAGCAGCCGAGCGGGGGCCGGCACCGGGGAGCTGTTTTTT
TRBJ2-7,TRBV18,TRBD1,NA,17,CASSPPVGTGVTDEQYF,TGTGCCAGCTCACCACCGGTGGGGACAGGGGTGACCGACGAGCAGTACTTC
TRBJ1-4,TRBV7-9,NA,NA,14,CASSLAGLNEKLFF,TGTGCCAGCAGCTTAGCGGGGCTTAATGAAAAACTGTTTTTT
TRBJ1-5,TRBV12-5,TRBD1,NA,15,CASGLRGQGDQPQHF,TGTGCTAGTGGTTTGCGGGGACAGGGAGATCAGCCCCAGCATTTT
TRBJ2-3,TRBV19,TRBD2,NA,16,CASSIVGRGFTDTQYF,TGTGCCAGTAGTATAGTGGGGCGGGGGTTCACAGATACGCAGTATTTT
TRBJ2-7,TRBV30,NA,NA,15,CAWSVPGTSSYEQYF,TGTGCCTGGAGTGTACCCGGAACAAGCTCCTACGAGCAGTACTTC
TRBJ2-7,TRBV6-1,NA,NA,11,CASSDSYEQYF,TGTGCCAGCAGTGACTCCTACGAGCAGTACTTC
TRBJ2-1,TRBV7-9,TRBD1,NA,14,CASSSRQGAHEQFF,TGTGCCAGCAGCTCCCGGCAGGGGGCTCATGAGCAGTTCTTC
TRBJ1-1,TRBV5-4,NA,NA,14,CASSLDTGMTEAFF,TGTGCCAGCAGCTTGGATACAGGGATGACTGAAGCTTTCTTT
TRBJ1-6,TRBV6-1,NA,NA,15,CASSETGPGNSPLHF,TGTGCCAGCAGTGAGACAGGCCCAGGTAATTCACCCCTCCACTTT
TRBJ1-6,TRBV5-4,NA,NA,13,CASSLLENSPLHF,TGTGCCAGCAGCTTGCTGGAAAATTCACCCCTCCACTTT
TRBJ2-3,TRBV6-5,NA,once,14,CASSYTGSSDTQYF,TGTGCCAGCAGTTACACAGGCAGCTCGGATACGCAGTATTTT
TRBJ2-7,TRBV10-1,NA,NA,13,CASSELPGNEQYF,TGCGCCAGCAGTGAGCTTCCGGGGAACGAGCAGTACTTC
TRBJ1-1,TRBV10-3,NA,NA,14,CAISESLGNTEAFF,TGTGCCATCAGTGAGTCCCTCGGAAACACTGAAGCTTTCTTT
TRBJ1-5,TRBV18,TRBD1,NA,14,CASSPGQGFQPQHF,TGTGCCAGCTCACCGGGACAGGGGTTTCAGCCCCAGCATTTT
TRBJ2-5,TRBV9,TRBD1,NA,15,CASSGQGARIETQYF,TGTGCCAGCAGCGGACAGGGGGCGCGAATCGAGACCCAGTACTTC
TRBJ1-1,TRBV7-9,NA,NA,13,CASSPGKGGRAFF,TGTGCCAGCAGCCCCGGCAAGGGGGGGAGAGCTTTCTTT
TRBJ1-5,TRBV30,NA,few,13,CAWSVFGDQPQHF,TGTGCCTGGAGTGTATTTGGAGATCAGCCCCAGCATTTT
TRBJ1-2,TRBV5-4,TRBD1,NA,13,CASSVDREFGYTF,TGTGCCAGCAGCGTTGACAGGGAGTTTGGCTACACCTTC
TRBJ2-7,TRBV6-5,NA,NA,16,CASSYSTPQGTYEQYF,TGTGCCAGCAGTTACTCGACTCCACAGGGTACCTACGAGCAGTACTTC